The rows below give T cell receptor beta chains drawn from one sample of a study of PD-L1 blockade in urothelial cancer. The assay was immunoSEQ multiplex PCR, and TCRdb's table has in-frame clones only and misses some. The sample includes tens of thousands of clones, roughly 89% of them seen just once. The sample consisted of PBMCs, taken around atezolizumab (anti-PD-L1) treatment. These receptors were collected from a man between 60 and 75 years old with urothelial cancer. The CDR3 runs from the conserved cysteine through the conserved F or W. A D gene is named only where the DNA matches it firmly. Rows give clone size only sometimes, using once, few, many, or a class for an expanded clone.

>NA|NA|16|TRBV2|TRBJ2-1
CASSPQGGSSYNEQFF
TGTGCCAGCAGTCCCCAGGGTGGCAGCTCCTACAATGAGCAGTTCTTC
>NA|NA|13|TRBV7-9|TRBJ2-5
CASSAPLQETQYF
TGTGCCAGCAGTGCCCCACTACAAGAGACCCAGTACTTC
>NA|TRBD1|13|TRBV5-1|TRBJ2-5
CASSYGQGETQYF
TGCGCCAGCAGCTATGGACAGGGTGAGACCCAGTACTTC
>NA|TRBD2|17|TRBV11-3|TRBJ2-3
CASSTRTSGGDTDTQYF
TGTGCCAGCAGCACCCGGACTAGCGGGGGGGACACAGATACGCAGTATTTT
>NA|NA|14|TRBV4-2|TRBJ2-1
CASSQEFRGREQFF
TGTGCCAGCAGCCAAGAGTTTCGGGGGAGGGAGCAGTTCTTC
>NA|NA|15|TRBV2|TRBJ1-5
CASSAQTLSNQPQHF
TGTGCCAGCAGTGCCCAGACATTGAGCAATCAGCCCCAGCATTTT
>NA|NA|15|TRBV7-6|TRBJ1-1
CASSSTRPPGAEAFF
TGTGCCAGCAGCTCCACGCGGCCACCGGGGGCTGAAGCTTTCTTT
>once|NA|14|TRBV2|TRBJ1-5
CASSFQTADQPQHF
TGTGCCAGCAGTTTTCAAACCGCGGATCAGCCCCAGCATTTT
>NA|TRBD2|16|TRBV11-2|TRBJ2-1
CASSLAGGVMGNEQFF
TGTGCCAGCAGCTTAGCGGGAGGGGTAATGGGAAATGAGCAGTTCTTC
>NA|TRBD1|15|TRBV7-2|TRBJ1-2
CASSPPHHQGAGYTF
TGTGCCAGCAGCCCCCCCCACCACCAGGGGGCGGGCTACACCTTC
>NA|TRBD2|15|TRBV5-1|TRBJ2-1
CASRGLAGTHNEQFF
TGCGCCAGCAGGGGACTAGCGGGCACGCACAATGAGCAGTTCTTC
>NA|NA|17|TRBV2|TRBJ2-7
CASSLLPTGLPIAEQYF
TGTGCCAGCAGCCTATTGCCCACAGGGCTTCCCATCGCCGAGCAGTACTTC
>NA|NA|13|TRBV7-9|TRBJ1-1
CASSSVGGTEAFF
TGTGCCAGCAGCTCGGTCGGGGGCACTGAAGCTTTCTTT
>NA|TRBD2|15|TRBV11-1|TRBJ2-7
CASSWLAGESYEQYF
TGTGCCAGCAGCTGGCTAGCGGGAGAATCCTACGAGCAGTACTTC
>NA|NA|15|TRBV5-4|TRBJ2-5
CASSLDRAPQETQYF
TGTGCCAGCAGCTTGGACAGGGCCCCCCAAGAGACCCAGTACTTC
>NA|NA|13|TRBV6-5|TRBJ2-3
CASSYSAGQSRNF
TGTGCCAGCAGTTACTCAGCGGGTCAGAGCCGGAATTTT
>NA|TRBD1|13|TRBV13|TRBJ1-1
CASSTTGGPEAFF
TGTGCCAGCAGCACTACAGGGGGGCCTGAAGCTTTCTTT
>NA|TRBD2|16|TRBV6-5|TRBJ2-5
CASSYSGLAGGETQYF
TGTGCCAGCAGTTACTCGGGACTAGCGGGAGGAGAGACCCAGTACTTC
>NA|TRBD2|13|TRBV19|TRBJ2-7
CASSTSGRGEQYF
TGTGCCAGTAGCACTAGCGGGAGAGGCGAGCAGTACTTC
>NA|TRBD2|16|TRBV29-1|TRBJ2-4
CSVEDPRLAGRNIQYF
TGCAGCGTTGAAGATCCGCGACTAGCGGGAAGAAACATTCAGTACTTC
>NA|TRBD1|12|TRBV7-2|TRBJ1-1
CASRVTGNEAFF
TGTGCCAGCAGGGTGACAGGGAATGAAGCTTTCTTT
>NA|TRBD1|15|TRBV28|TRBJ1-1
CASSFSGTGQAEAFF
TGTGCCAGCAGTTTTTCTGGGACAGGACAAGCTGAAGCTTTCTTT
>NA|TRBD2|16|TRBV7-9|TRBJ2-7
CASSSPRFTSVDEQYF
TGTGCCAGCAGCTCTCCCCGTTTCACTAGCGTCGACGAGCAGTACTTC
>NA|TRBD2|14|TRBV29-1|TRBJ2-3
CSARRGLATDTQYF
TGCAGCGCCCGAAGGGGACTAGCAACAGATACGCAGTATTTT
>NA|NA|14|TRBV7-9|TRBJ2-1
CASIGGQGFHEQFF
TGTGCCAGCATCGGAGGGCAGGGATTCCATGAGCAGTTCTTC
>NA|NA|15|TRBV7-8|TRBJ2-1
CASSLAQGNYNEQFF
TGTGCCAGCAGCTTGGCACAGGGAAACTACAATGAGCAGTTCTTC
>NA|NA|13|TRBV10-3|TRBJ2-7
CAIRDDRVNEQYF
TGTGCCATCAGGGACGACAGAGTCAACGAGCAGTACTTC
>NA|NA|13|TRBV5-4|TRBJ1-1
CASSLEQGGRPFF
TGTGCCAGCAGCTTGGAGCAAGGGGGTAGGCCTTTCTTT
>NA|TRBD1|15|TRBV18|TRBJ1-1
CASSADRGRNTEAFF
TGTGCCAGCTCAGCGGACAGGGGCCGAAACACTGAAGCTTTCTTT
>NA|TRBD2|16|TRBV11-2|TRBJ2-5
CASSRGDGGSQETQYF
TGTGCCAGCAGCCGGGGAGACGGGGGGTCGCAAGAGACCCAGTACTTC
>NA|NA|12|TRBV6-1|TRBJ1-1
CASSVMNTEAFF
TGTGCCAGCAGTGTCATGAACACTGAAGCTTTCTTT
>NA|NA|15|TRBV5-8|TRBJ2-3
CASSLRQGPTDTQYF
TGTGCCAGCAGCTTGCGGCAGGGGCCCACAGATACGCAGTATTTT
>NA|TRBD2|14|TRBV29-1|TRBJ2-7
CSVGPGGTTYEQYF
TGCAGCGTGGGCCCCGGGGGGACGACCTACGAGCAGTACTTC
>NA|NA|13|TRBV7-2|TRBJ2-5
CASSLDKLTTQYF
TGTGCCAGCAGCTTAGACAAATTGACAACCCAGTACTTC
>NA|NA|12|TRBV15|TRBJ2-3
CATSRPVDTQYF
TGTGCCACCAGCAGACCTGTGGATACGCAGTATTTT
>NA|TRBD2|17|TRBV5-1|TRBJ2-3
CASSLTHVAGGTDTQYF
TGCGCCAGCAGCTTAACCCACGTGGCGGGGGGGACAGATACGCAGTATTTT
>NA|TRBD2|19|TRBV5-1|TRBJ2-3
CASSLELAGSFPSTDTQYF
TGCGCCAGCAGCTTGGAGCTAGCGGGATCGTTCCCTAGCACAGATACGCAGTATTTT
>NA|TRBD2|16|TRBV7-8|TRBJ2-5
CASSRLAGGIYETQYF
TGTGCCAGCAGCCGTCTAGCGGGGGGGATTTATGAGACCCAGTACTTC
>few|TRBD2|19|TRBV4-1|TRBJ2-5
CASSQEKSSGLAGEETQYF
TGCGCCAGCAGCCAAGAAAAATCCTCGGGACTAGCGGGGGAAGAGACCCAGTACTTC
>NA|TRBD1|16|TRBV10-3|TRBJ1-2
CAISESTGQGNYGYTF
TGTGCCATCAGTGAGTCGACGGGACAGGGGAACTATGGCTACACCTTC
>NA|TRBD1|17|TRBV5-1|TRBJ2-2
CASSHLRQGGPPGELFF
TGCGCCAGCAGCCACCTCCGACAGGGCGGACCCCCCGGGGAGCTGTTTTTT
>once|NA|14|TRBV11-2|TRBJ2-5
CASSLNPGQETQYF
TGTGCCAGCAGCTTAAACCCAGGCCAAGAGACCCAGTACTTC
>NA|NA|11|TRBV6-6|TRBJ2-7
CASRTGYEQYF
TGTGCCAGCAGGACAGGCTACGAGCAGTACTTC
>once|NA|17|TRBV11-3|TRBJ1-1
CASSLVSRTEMNTEAFF
TGTGCCAGCAGCTTAGTTTCCCGAACAGAAATGAACACTGAAGCTTTCTTT
>NA|NA|14|TRBV5-1|TRBJ2-2
CASRPVANTGELFF
TGCGCCAGCCGCCCGGTAGCGAACACCGGGGAGCTGTTTTTT
>NA|NA|16|TRBV7-8|TRBJ1-5
CASSSVTGFGNQPQHF
TGTGCCAGCAGCTCAGTTACAGGGTTTGGCAATCAGCCCCAGCATTTT
>NA|NA|13|TRBV6-5|TRBJ2-5
CASRGGGVRTQYF
TGTGCCAGCAGAGGAGGGGGGGTGAGAACCCAGTACTTC
>NA|NA|15|TRBV28|TRBJ2-3
CASSFYRRAWNTQYF
TGTGCCAGCAGTTTTTACAGACGTGCCTGGAATACGCAGTATTTT
>NA|TRBD2|15|TRBV6-6|TRBJ2-3
CASSPLAGELDTQYF
TGTGCCAGCAGTCCCCTAGCGGGAGAGTTAGATACGCAGTATTTT
>NA|TRBD1|16|TRBV7-2|TRBJ2-5
CASSRLQGRSGETQYF
TGTGCCAGCAGCCGTTTACAGGGGCGGTCTGGAGAGACCCAGTACTTC
>once|NA|13|TRBV5-4|TRBJ1-4
CASSHMQGEKLFF
TGTGCCAGCAGCCACATGCAGGGTGAAAAACTGTTTTTT
>NA|TRBD1|17|TRBV29-1|TRBJ1-3
CSVEDPSPTGGGNTIYF
TGCAGCGTTGAAGACCCATCGCCTACAGGGGGTGGAAACACCATATATTTT
>NA|NA|12|TRBV29-1|TRBJ2-3
CSVQRREYTQYF
TGCAGCGTTCAGAGGAGGGAGTATACGCAGTATTTT
>NA|TRBD1|16|TRBV27|TRBJ2-1
CASISSWGQGLNEQFF
TGTGCCAGCATCTCTAGTTGGGGACAGGGACTCAATGAGCAGTTCTTC
>NA|TRBD2|15|TRBV2|TRBJ2-3
CASSRLAGGFDTQYF
TGTGCCAGCAGTAGACTAGCGGGGGGTTTTGATACGCAGTATTTT
>NA|NA|12|TRBV11-3|TRBJ2-1
CASSLGPGLEFF
TGTGCCAGCAGCTTAGGTCCAGGGCTGGAGTTCTTC
>NA|NA|16|TRBV27|TRBJ1-1
CASSHRRGAEGTEAFF
TGTGCCAGCAGTCATCGGCGGGGGGCAGAGGGGACTGAAGCTTTCTTT
>NA|TRBD2|16|TRBV7-2|TRBJ2-3
CASSLIASGSADTQYF
TGTGCCAGCAGCTTAATAGCTAGCGGGTCCGCAGATACGCAGTATTTT
>NA|NA|14|TRBV28|TRBJ2-5
CASSHYRGRETQYF
TGTGCCAGCAGCCACTACCGGGGGAGAGAGACCCAGTACTTC